The clone carrying this T cell receptor beta chain occurred a few times. Its antigen is currently unknown. The data belong to a study of T cells after yellow fever vaccination. Study-level points and caveats: Most clones from primary vaccination were detected again post-booster (roughly 96% CD4, about 88% CD8). Researchers noted that a small share of clonotypes showed up in both CD4 and CD8 compartments.

As TCR cDNA was made by 5'RACE template switching, a universal primer site and UMIs were added. One entry per CDR3 protein, called by TCRdb with MiXCR from the 5' RACE reads. The sample yields some 70,000 distinct CDR3 sequences, less than 8.5% seen once. Sequences were derived from CD8+ T cells sorted from PBMCs, sampled 35 to 50 days after the first yellow fever vaccination. This sequence originates from a man between 18 and 35 years old who received the YFV17D yellow fever vaccine.

The CDR3, as DNA: TGTGCCAGCAGCTTAGTGTCCCTCTACGAGCAGTACTTC. This encodes CASSLVSLYEQYF. The chain uses TRBV7-9 and TRBJ2-7; the D is unclear. The CDR3 covers 13 residues. CDR1 and CDR2 (germline): SEHNR, FQNEAQ (reference sequence). V lost 1 base and J 3 bases, leaving 7 bases between the germline ends.